Listed here are 12 T cell receptor beta chains from one sample, sequenced in a study of T-cell reconstitution after alpha-beta-depleted transplantation in children. Preparation of the TCRbeta library involved a method that used unique molecular identifiers. A single record per CDR3 protein comes from TCRdb applying MiXCR to the PCR reads. This sample has about 830,000 distinct CDR3 sequences, with approximately 15% found just once. Source: PBMCs, mostly from graft donor cells, taken 360 days after TCRalphabeta/CD19-depleted stem cell transplant. The receptors were gathered from a male patient between 10 and 17 years old who had a stem cell transplant for acute lymphoblastic leukemia, so the T cells may come from the graft donor.

This clonotype was seen at least ten times. The chain uses TRBV12-3 or TRBV12-4 and TRBJ2-7; TRBD2 might be the D (6 bases). Trimming removed 6 bases at V and 1 base at J, with 10 bases between. The CDR3 is 13 amino acids. CDR3: CASRWRGSYEQYF. The CDR3 DNA sequence: TGTGCCAGCAGATGGAGGGGTTCCTACGAGCAGTACTTC.

This chain joins TRBV12-3 or TRBV12-4 and TRBJ1-1, with no clear D. Deletions cut 2 bases from V and 0 bases from J, with 13 bases between. The CDR3 runs to 16 residues. The CDR3 spells CASSLQARVLNTEAFF. For the CDR3, the DNA is TGTGCCAGCAGTTTACAGGCGAGGGTGCTGAACACTGAAGCTTTCTTT.

There are a few counts of this clonotype. The chain links TRBV7-6 to TRBJ2-5, with D possibly being TRBD2 (5 bases). Trimming took off 1 base at V and 4 bases at J, with 16 bases between the two ends. The germline V gene has CDR1 SGHVS and CDR2 FNYEAQ. The CDR3 contains 16 residues. The CDR3: CASSLGGGLLGETQYF. In DNA, the CDR3 is TGTGCCAGCAGCTTAGGAGGCGGATTACTAGGAGAGACCCAGTACTTC.

This clonotype came up many times. The chain employs TRBV11-2 and TRBJ2-7; no definite D call. The CDR3 consists of 15 residues. Germline CDR1 is SGHAT and CDR2 is FQNNGV. Trimming cost V 0 bases and J 3 bases, with 12 bases left between them. The CDR3 coding sequence is TGTGCCAGCAGCTTAGAAAGGACGCCCTTCTACGAGCAGTACTTC. This encodes CASSLERTPFYEQYF.

This clonotype was counted ten times or more. V and J are TRBV29-1 and TRBJ2-7, with 12 bases identical to TRBD2. CDR3 length: 16 amino acids. Unmatched junction bases numbered 12, after V lost 6 bases and J lost 3 bases. Germline V gene sequence: CDR1 SQVTM, CDR2 ANQGSEA. As DNA, the CDR3 is TGCAGCGTGCTTGAGATGACTAGCGGGAGATACTACGAGCAGTACTTC. It yields the protein CSVLEMTSGRYYEQYF.

The chain has TRBV11-2 and TRBJ2-7; D possibly corresponds to TRBD2 (5 bases). This CDR3 comprises 14 residues. Germline CDR1 SGHAT, CDR2 FQNNGV. V was trimmed by 2 bases and J by 5 bases, leaving 13 bases between them. CDR3 sequence (DNA): TGTGCCAGCAGCTTACTCCGGGGAGACAACGAGCAGTACTTC. Protein product: CASSLLRGDNEQYF.

The rearrangement links TRBV5-1 to TRBJ1-2, with D hard to call. Germline CDR1 reads SGHRS; CDR2 reads YFSETQ. The CDR3 length is 14 residues. Trimming pared 4 bases from V and 0 bases from J, leaving 10 bases between. This CDR3 reads CASSGGKANYGYTF. As DNA, the CDR3 is TGCGCCAGCAGCGGCGGAAAAGCTAACTATGGCTACACCTTC.

The table lists this clonotype with a few counts. V and J are TRBV14 and TRBJ2-1, with 13 bases fitting TRBD2. CDR3 size: 20 residues. Germline CDR1 reads SGHDN; CDR2 reads FVKESK. V was clipped by 0 bases and J by 6 bases; unmatched bases: 14. CDR3 loop: CASSQDLGLAGWYDFNEQFF. The DNA of the CDR3 is TGTGCCAGCAGCCAAGATCTGGGACTAGCGGGATGGTACGATTTCAATGAGCAGTTCTTC.

The rearrangement uses TRBV13 and TRBJ2-7; maybe TRBD2 (6 bases). The V end lost 5 bases, the J end lost 9 bases, and 14 bases lay between the germline ends. This CDR3 has 12 residues. Germline V gene sequence: CDR1 PRHDT, CDR2 FYEKMQ (reference sequence). This CDR3 is CASSPWGVGQYF. The CDR3 DNA sequence: TGTGCCAGCAGCCCCTGGGGGGTCGGGCAGTACTTC.

This clonotype has ten or more counts. V usage is TRBV5-1 and J usage is TRBJ2-1; D is possibly TRBD1 (6 bases). V gave up 2 bases and J gave up 3 bases, with 27 bases separating them. Germline V lookup: CDR1 SGHRS, CDR2 YFSETQ. The CDR3 is 20 residues long. The DNA of the CDR3 is TGCGCCAGCAGCTTCCGCCCCTGGCAGGGGTCGATATCATTCTACAATGAGCAGTTCTTC. It encodes CASSFRPWQGSISFYNEQFF. Complete variable domain (other parts from reference TRBV5-1 and TRBJ2-1): KAGVTQTPRYLIKTRGQQVTLSCSPISGHRSVSWYQQTPGQGLQFLFEYFSETQRNKGNFPGRFSGRQFSNSRSEMNVSTLELGDSALYLCASSFRPWQGSISFYNEQFFGPGTRLTVL.

The J gene is TRBJ2-1, the V gene TRBV4-1; 11 bases map to TRBD2. This CDR3 has 21 residues. Trimming removed 5 bases from V and 6 bases from J; junction bases left unmatched: 24. CDR1 is MGHRA, CDR2 YSYEKL, per germline. The CDR3 region has the DNA TGCGCCAGCAGCGCTCAACAGGGGCCTCGACTAGCGGGAACGGGGATCAATGAGCAGTTCTTC. Protein sequence: CASSAQQGPRLAGTGINEQFF.

This clonotype was picked up many times. The V call is TRBV27, the J call TRBJ2-7, with 9 bases identical to TRBD2. In germline, CDR1 is MNHEY, CDR2 SMNVEV (reference sequence). The J segment lost 4 bases and the V segment lost 8 bases, leaving 9 bases of the junction unmatched. The CDR3 totals 14 residues. This CDR3 is CASGIAGDPYEQYF. DNA of the CDR3: TGTGCCAGCGGTATAGCGGGAGACCCGTACGAGCAGTACTTC.